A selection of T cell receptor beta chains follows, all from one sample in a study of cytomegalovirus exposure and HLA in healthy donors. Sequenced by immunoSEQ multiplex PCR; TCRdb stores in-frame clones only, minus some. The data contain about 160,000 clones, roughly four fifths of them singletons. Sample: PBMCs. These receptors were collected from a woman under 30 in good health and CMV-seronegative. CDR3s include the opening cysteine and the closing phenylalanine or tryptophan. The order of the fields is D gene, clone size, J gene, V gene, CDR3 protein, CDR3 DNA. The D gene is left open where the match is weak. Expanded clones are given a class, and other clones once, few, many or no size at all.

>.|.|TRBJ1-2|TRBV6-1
CASSEPYSSLNYGYTF
TGTGCCAGCAGTGAACCTTACTCGAGCTTAAACTATGGCTACACCTTC
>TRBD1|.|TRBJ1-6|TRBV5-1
CASSLGQGSSPLHF
TGCGCCAGCAGCCTTGGACAGGGGAGTTCACCCCTCCACTTT
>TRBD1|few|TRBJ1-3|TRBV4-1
CASSQGLSRDREKTGNTIYF
TGCGCCAGCAGCCAAGGACTGTCCCGGGACAGGGAAAAGACTGGAAACACCATATATTTT
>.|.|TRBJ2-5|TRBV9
CASSVGGQTQQYF
TGTGCCAGCAGCGTAGGAGGGCAGACACAGCAGTACTTC
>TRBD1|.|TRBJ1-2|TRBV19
CASKGQAYGYTF
TGTGCCAGTAAGGGACAGGCTTATGGCTACACCTTC
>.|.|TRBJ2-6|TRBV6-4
CASSEEPVSGANVLTF
TGTGCCAGCAGCGAAGAACCGGTCTCCGGGGCCAACGTCCTGACTTTC
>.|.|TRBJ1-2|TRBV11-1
CASSLTGTVYGYTF
TGTGCCAGCAGCTTAACAGGGACCGTGTATGGCTACACCTTC
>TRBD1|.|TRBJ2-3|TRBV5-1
CASSSGQGTDTQYF
TGCGCCAGCAGCTCGGGACAGGGCACAGATACGCAGTATTTT
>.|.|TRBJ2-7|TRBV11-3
CASSLGRGATYEQYF
TGTGCCAGCAGCTTAGGTCGGGGGGCCACCTACGAGCAGTACTTC
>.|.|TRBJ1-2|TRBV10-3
CAISQHELRGGTF
TGTGCCATCAGTCAACATGAGCTTCGAGGAGGCACCTTC
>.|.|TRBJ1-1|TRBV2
CASSAGHLGYTEAFF
TGTGCCAGCAGTGCGGGACACCTCGGGTACACTGAAGCTTTCTTT
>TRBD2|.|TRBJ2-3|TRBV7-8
CASSLASSGGTDTQYF
TGTGCCAGCAGCTTAGCAAGTAGCGGGGGCACAGATACGCAGTATTTT
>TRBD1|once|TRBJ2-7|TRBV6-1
CASSADRSSYEQYF
TGTGCCAGCAGTGCGGACAGGAGCTCCTACGAGCAGTACTTC
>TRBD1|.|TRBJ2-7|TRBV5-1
CASSSGQGGSEQYF
TGCGCCAGCAGCTCGGGACAGGGGGGGAGCGAGCAGTACTTC
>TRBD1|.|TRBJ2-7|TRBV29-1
CSVELSGTGGEEQYF
TGCAGCGTTGAACTATCCGGGACAGGCGGGGAAGAGCAGTACTTC
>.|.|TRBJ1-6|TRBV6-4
CASSEGPGNSPLHF
TGTGCCAGCAGTGAAGGGCCGGGGAATTCACCCCTCCACTTT
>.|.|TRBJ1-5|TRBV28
CATGRLPLNQPQHF
TGTGCTACAGGAAGGTTGCCCCTTAATCAGCCCCAGCATTTT
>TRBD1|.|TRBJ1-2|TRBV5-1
CASSSLTGGGAVYTF
TGCGCCAGCAGCTCACTAACAGGGGGCGGAGCGGTCTACACCTTC
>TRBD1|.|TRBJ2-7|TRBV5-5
CASSFSQGAGEQYF
TGTGCCAGCAGCTTTAGTCAGGGGGCAGGCGAGCAGTACTTC
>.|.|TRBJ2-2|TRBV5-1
CASSSIRQEANTGELFF
TGCGCCAGCAGCTCGATCCGACAGGAGGCGAACACCGGGGAGCTGTTTTTT
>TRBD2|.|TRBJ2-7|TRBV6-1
CASSGMGGFLYEQHF
TGTGCCAGCAGCGGGATGGGGGGGTTCCTCTACGAGCAGCACTTC
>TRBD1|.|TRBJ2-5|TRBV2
CASIPGQGRMETQYF
TGTGCCAGCATTCCGGGACAGGGGAGGATGGAGACCCAGTACTTC
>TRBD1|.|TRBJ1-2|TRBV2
CASSERGTGLGGEIGYTF
TGTGCCAGCAGTGAAAGGGGGACAGGGCTAGGAGGGGAGATTGGCTACACCTTC
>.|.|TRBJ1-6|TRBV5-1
CASSPGPQDSSPLHF
TGCGCCAGCAGCCCTGGCCCACAGGATAGTTCACCCCTCCACTTT
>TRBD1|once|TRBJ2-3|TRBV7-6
CASSLRDREGDTQYF
TGTGCCAGCAGCTTAAGGGACAGGGAGGGAGATACGCAGTATTTT
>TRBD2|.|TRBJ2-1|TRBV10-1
CASSESYSGAYNEQFF
TGCGCCAGCAGTGAGTCTTATAGCGGGGCTTACAATGAGCAGTTCTTC
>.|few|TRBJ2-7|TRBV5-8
CASRLPGGSEQYF
TGTGCCAGCAGACTCCCAGGGGGGAGCGAGCAGTACTTC
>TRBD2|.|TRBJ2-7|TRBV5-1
CASSSAASGLPYEQYF
TGCGCCAGCAGCTCTGCGGCTAGCGGACTCCCCTACGAGCAGTACTTC
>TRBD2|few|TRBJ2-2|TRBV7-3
CASSLSGGTLGTGELFF
TGTGCCAGCAGCTTAAGCGGGGGTACCCTTGGGACCGGGGAGCTGTTTTTT
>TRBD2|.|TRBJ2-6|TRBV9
CASSAGVMSGANVLTF
TGTGCCAGCTCTGCGGGGGTTATGTCTGGGGCCAACGTCCTGACTTTC
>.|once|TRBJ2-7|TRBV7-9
CASSLLYPGNEQYF
TGTGCCAGCAGCTTATTGTATCCAGGAAACGAGCAGTACTTC
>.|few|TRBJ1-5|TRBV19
CASMSSRHGNQPQHF
TGTGCCAGTATGTCCTCTAGGCACGGCAATCAGCCCCAGCATTTT